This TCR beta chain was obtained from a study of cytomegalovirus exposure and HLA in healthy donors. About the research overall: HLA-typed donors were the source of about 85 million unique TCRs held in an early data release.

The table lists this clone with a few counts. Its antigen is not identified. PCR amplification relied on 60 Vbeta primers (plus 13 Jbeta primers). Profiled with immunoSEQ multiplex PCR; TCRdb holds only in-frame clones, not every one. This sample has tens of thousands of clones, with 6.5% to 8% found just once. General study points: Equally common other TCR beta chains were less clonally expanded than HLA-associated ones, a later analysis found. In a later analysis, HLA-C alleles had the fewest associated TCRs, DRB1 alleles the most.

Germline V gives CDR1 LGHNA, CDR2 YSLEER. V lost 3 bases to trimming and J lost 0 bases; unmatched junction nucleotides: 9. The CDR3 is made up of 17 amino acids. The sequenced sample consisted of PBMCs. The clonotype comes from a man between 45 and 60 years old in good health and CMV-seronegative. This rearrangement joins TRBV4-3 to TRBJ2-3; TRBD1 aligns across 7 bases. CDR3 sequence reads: CASSQRQGPSSTDTQYF. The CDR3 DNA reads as TGCGCCAGCAGCCAGAGACAGGGTCCATCAAGCACAGATACGCAGTATTTT.